This TCR beta chain was retrieved from a study of human CD8 memory T cell subsets. Regarding the study as a whole: Only one chain type (the T cell receptor beta chain) was sequenced in this study.

By frequency, this clonotype registers medium-sized. The target antigen is unknown. Sequencing libraries of TCR beta were made by UMI-labeled 5' RACE. One entry per CDR3 protein, without DNA, is what TCRdb gives after re-calling the 5' RACE reads. The table for this sample gives roughly 4,500 distinct CDR3 sequences. The CDR3 has 12 residues. Germline lookup yields CDR1 DFQATT and CDR2 SNEGSKA (reference sequence). Total CD8+ T cells were enriched by negative magnetic separation. The sequenced material came from CD8+ T cells from PBMCs. This receptor was identified in a human donor in good health. This rearrangement joins TRBV20-1 to TRBJ2-7. CDR3 residues: CSAGEQSYEQYF.